This TCR beta chain was obtained from a study of cytomegalovirus exposure and HLA in healthy donors. Separate from the roughly 700-subject first cohort, the roughly 120-subject validation cohort was the one that the donors belonged to. Germline assignment: CDR1 SNHLY and CDR2 FYNNEI. V shed 2 bases, J shed 4 bases, and the junction held 9 bases outside the gene matches. The CDR3 runs to 16 residues. Repertoires were generated with immunoSEQ multiplex PCR, while TCRdb's copy carries only in-frame clones and drops some. This sample has hundreds of thousands of clones, with roughly 88% found just once. Findings of the study overall: According to a subsequent analysis, TCR clusters identified in the first cohort showed a tendency to co-occur across the 120 or so validation repertoires. A few chains linked to CMV were shown in vitro to be specific for CMV antigens. The authors listed 150 or so TCR beta chains as cytomegalovirus-associated.

In the case of this clone: The target antigen is unknown.

The TCR was taken from a woman in her late teens or twenties in good health and CMV-seronegative. The source material was PBMCs. V usage is TRBV2 and J usage is TRBJ2-5; 8 bases align to TRBD2. CDR3 sequence (DNA): TGTGCCAGCAGTGAATTGGCGGGGGGAACTTCAGAGACCCAGTACTTC. It encodes CASSELAGGTSETQYF.